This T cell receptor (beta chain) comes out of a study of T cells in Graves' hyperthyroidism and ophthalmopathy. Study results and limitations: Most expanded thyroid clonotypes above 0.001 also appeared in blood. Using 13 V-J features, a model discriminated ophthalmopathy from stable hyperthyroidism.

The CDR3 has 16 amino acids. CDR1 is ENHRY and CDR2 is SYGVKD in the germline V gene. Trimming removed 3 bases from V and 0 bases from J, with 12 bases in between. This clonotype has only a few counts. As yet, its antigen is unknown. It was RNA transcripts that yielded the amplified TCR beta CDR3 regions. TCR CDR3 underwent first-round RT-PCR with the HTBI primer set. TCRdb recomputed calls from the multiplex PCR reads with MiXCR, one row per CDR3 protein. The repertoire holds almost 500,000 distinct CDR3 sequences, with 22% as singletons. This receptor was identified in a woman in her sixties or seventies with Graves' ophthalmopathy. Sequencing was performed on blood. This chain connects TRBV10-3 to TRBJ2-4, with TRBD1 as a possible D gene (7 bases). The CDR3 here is CAISERQGLAKNIQYF. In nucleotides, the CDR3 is TGTGCCATCAGTGAAAGACAGGGACTAGCCAAAAACATTCAGTACTTC.